The 24 T cell receptor beta chains below all came from one sample that was sequenced in a study of T-cell memory formation after mild COVID-19. MiXCR, applied by TCRdb to the 5' RACE reads, yields one record per CDR3 protein. Of 150,000 to 200,000 distinct CDR3 sequences in the sample, about 9.9% were seen once. Sequencing was performed on PBMCs or a T cell subset sorted from them (not recorded which). Source of these receptors: a man younger than 30 who had mild COVID-19 (a few samples of this study predate the infection). Cell type and time point are not known.

There are many counts of this clonotype. The V gene is TRBV12-3 or TRBV12-4, the J gene TRBJ2-2; D is uncertain. Trimming stripped 4 bases from V and 4 bases from J, with 10 bases between. The CDR3 length is 14 residues. CDR3 residues: CASSSGTGTGELFF. CDR3 DNA: TGTGCCAGCAGTTCCGGCACCGGCACCGGGGAGCTGTTTTTT.

This sequence joins TRBV9 and TRBJ1-4; TRBD1 matches 8 bases. This CDR3 has 14 residues. Germline loops: CDR1 SGDLS, CDR2 YYNGEE. V lost 3 bases to trimming and J lost 5 bases; unmatched junction nucleotides: 3. CDR3 bases: TGTGCCAGCAGCGGGACAGGGAAAAATGAAAAACTGTTTTTT. Translated: CASSGTGKNEKLFF.

This chain links TRBV29-1 with TRBJ2-1, with 8 bases that match TRBD2. CDR1 and CDR2 (germline): SQVTM, ANQGSEA. The CDR3 loop spans 11 amino acids. The V segment lost 1 base and the J segment 11 bases; nucleotides outside the gene matches: 1. CDR3 amino acids: CSVEAGGQQFF. The CDR3 coding sequence is TGCAGCGTTGAAGCGGGGGGGCAGCAGTTCTTC.

This clonotype was counted only a few times. This chain links TRBV5-1 with TRBJ2-1, with 7 nucleotides matching TRBD1. The V segment lost 4 bases and the J segment 9 bases; nucleotides outside the gene matches: 4. CDR3 length: 12 residues. Germline V gene sequence: CDR1 SGHRS, CDR2 YFSETQ. CDR3 sequence: CASSEQGSEQFF. The CDR3 nucleotides are TGCGCCAGCAGCGAACAGGGGAGTGAGCAGTTCTTC.

The gene calls are TRBV7-2 and TRBJ2-2, with 9 bases aligning to TRBD2. The CDR3 covers 17 residues. Looked up from germline, CDR1 is SGHTA and CDR2 is FQGNSA. V lost 3 bases and J lost 4; bases outside the gene matches: 9. CDR3 residues: CASSFLRALAGTGELFF. CDR3 DNA: TGTGCCAGCAGCTTCCTCCGGGCACTAGCGGGCACCGGGGAGCTGTTTTTT. Complete variable domain (other parts from reference TRBV7-2 and TRBJ2-2): GAGVSQSPSNKVTEKGKDVELRCDPISGHTALYWYRQSLGQGLEFLIYFQGNSAPDKSGLPSDRFSAERTGGSVSTLTIQRTQQEDSAVYLCASSFLRALAGTGELFFGEGSRLTVL.

This clonotype was seen a single time. The chain has TRBV20-1 and TRBJ2-7, with D possibly being TRBD1 (6 bases). Germline V CDR1 and CDR2: DFQATT, SNEGSKA (reference sequence). The CDR3 extends over 14 amino acids. Trimming cost V 1 base and J 4 bases, with 14 bases left between them. CDR3 DNA: TGCAGTGCTAGAGCCTATGGCAGGGGTTACGAGCAGTACTTC. This translates into CSARAYGRGYEQYF.

This clonotype was counted a few times. The rearrangement links TRBV12-3 or TRBV12-4 to TRBJ1-1; TRBD1 might be the D (5 bases). V lost 7 bases and J lost 5, with 20 bases in between. This CDR3 spans 15 amino acids. CDR3 loop: CASTFAGGAGTEAFF. In nucleotides, the CDR3 is TGTGCCAGCACTTTCGCAGGTGGGGCAGGGACTGAAGCTTTCTTT.

The chain combines TRBV10-2 with TRBJ2-7, with 10 bases lining up with TRBD1. Germline assignment: CDR1 WSHSY and CDR2 SAAADI. The CDR3 runs to 15 residues. V lost 9 bases, J lost 1 base, and 9 bases stayed unmatched. CDR3 residues: CASRDRGSSSYEQYF. As DNA, the CDR3 is TGCGCCAGTCGGGACAGGGGTTCATCGTCCTACGAGCAGTACTTC.

The table lists this clonotype with a few counts. This chain joins TRBV7-2 and TRBJ2-1; D gene uncertain. The CDR3 extends over 12 amino acids. Germline lookup yields CDR1 SGHTA and CDR2 FQGNSA. V lost 3 bases to trimming and J lost 4 bases, with 4 bases between them. Here the CDR3 DNA reads TGTGCCAGCAGCTTCGCATACAATGAGCAGTTCTTC. This codes for CASSFAYNEQFF.

The chain uses TRBV11-1 and TRBJ2-5; TRBD2 matches 10 bases. CDR1 and CDR2 from the germline V gene are SGHAT and FQDESV (reference sequence). Trimming took 4 bases from V and 2 from J; bases not matched to a gene: 4. This CDR3 region has 15 residues. The CDR3 DNA follows: TGTGCCAGCAGCTCCGGGACTAGCGTACAAGAGACCCAGTACTTC. This translates into CASSSGTSVQETQYF.

V gene TRBV11-2 combines with J gene TRBJ2-3; D is possibly TRBD1 (6 bases). This CDR3 region has 15 residues. Trimming took 4 bases from V and 2 from J, leaving 13 bases between them. CDR1 SGHAT and CDR2 FQNNGV come from the germline V gene. The CDR3 coding sequence is TGTGCCAGCAGCTCGACGGGACACCACACAGATACGCAGTATTTT. Translated: CASSSTGHHTDTQYF.

The rearrangement uses TRBV29-1 and TRBJ1-4, with 7 bases fitting TRBD1. Germline V CDR1 and CDR2: SQVTM, ANQGSEA. With V trimmed by 6 bases and J by 0 bases, 4 bases remained unmatched. The CDR3 extends over 14 amino acids. CDR3 region: CSVKDRTTNEKLFF. CDR3 nucleotides: TGCAGCGTCAAGGACAGGACAACTAATGAAAAACTGTTTTTT.

The sample holds many counts of this clonotype. The genes are TRBV4-3 and TRBJ1-6; 7 bases line up with TRBD1. The CDR3 spans 14 residues. Germline V gene data show CDR1 as LGHNA and CDR2 as YSLEER. J was trimmed by 8 bases and V by 2 bases; bases with no gene match: 3. CDR3 sequence (DNA): TGCGCCAGCAGCCAATTTACAGGGGATTCACCCCTCCACTTT. This gives the protein CASSQFTGDSPLHF.

The V and J genes are TRBV21-1 and TRBJ2-7; TRBD1 is the table's D call and was not checked against the DNA. TRBV21-1 is a pseudogene segment. The CDR3 extends over 13 amino acids. The CDR3 protein is CASSNGRIYEQYF. As DNA, the CDR3 is TGTGCCAGCAGCAATGGGCGGATCTACGAGCAGTACTTC.

This clonotype has only a few counts. J is TRBJ1-2 and V is TRBV19, with D tentatively TRBD1 (5 bases). The germline CDR1 and CDR2 sequences are LNHDA and SQIVND (reference sequence). Trimming cost V 7 bases and J 1 base, with 13 bases left between them. This CDR3 spans 14 amino acids. In nucleotides, the CDR3 is TGTGCCAGTAAAGGGAGGGGCAGTAACTATGGCTACACCTTC. As protein: CASKGRGSNYGYTF.

This rearrangement joins TRBV7-3 to TRBJ2-1, with 9 positions matching TRBD1. Germline-derived CDR1 and CDR2 are SGHTA and FQGTGA. J was trimmed by 1 base and V by 4 bases; bases with no gene match: 2. CDR3 length equals 15 residues. The CDR3 nucleotides are TGTGCCAGCAGCTCAGACAGGGGGTCCTACAATGAGCAGTTCTTC. The encoded protein is CASSSDRGSYNEQFF.

This clonotype occurred a few times. The rearrangement joins TRBV10-1 to TRBJ2-2; D might be TRBD2 (5 bases). The CDR3 runs to 14 residues. Germline loops: CDR1 WNHNN, CDR2 SYGVQD (reference sequence). V lost 3 bases, J lost 4 bases, and 9 bases lay in between. The CDR3 DNA follows: TGCGCCAGCAGTGAAGGGAGATCCACCGGGGAGCTGTTTTTT. Encoded protein: CASSEGRSTGELFF.

This clonotype was detected only a few times. The CDR3 sequence: CASSQDPTSGGAHEQYF. CDR3 DNA sequence: TGTGCCAGCAGCCAAGACCCTACTAGCGGGGGGGCCCACGAGCAGTACTTC. This chain links TRBV14 with TRBJ2-7; 13 bases align to TRBD2. This CDR3 is built from 17 residues. The germline CDR1 and CDR2 sequences are SGHDN and FVKESK. The V segment lost 0 bases and the J segment 5 bases; nucleotides outside the gene matches: 7.

This clonotype was seen more than once but under ten times. The V and J genes are TRBV20-1 and TRBJ1-4; 10 bases line up with TRBD1. J was trimmed by 8 bases and V by 1 base; bases with no gene match: 1. Germline V gives CDR1 DFQATT, CDR2 SNEGSKA (reference sequence). The CDR3 extends over 13 amino acids. CDR3 sequence: CSARGQGAEKLFF. The CDR3 bases are TGCAGTGCTAGAGGACAGGGGGCGGAAAAACTGTTTTTT.

The chain links TRBV29-1 to TRBJ1-3; D gene ambiguous. The germline V gene has CDR1 SQVTM and CDR2 ANQGSEA. V lost 7 bases, J lost 4 bases, and 14 bases lay in between. CDR3 size: 13 residues. CDR3 sequence: CSARTGSGNTIYF. The DNA for the CDR3 is TGCAGCGCTAGGACCGGTTCAGGAAACACCATATATTTT.

V usage is TRBV20-1 and J usage is TRBJ2-5; D is perhaps TRBD1 or TRBD2 (5 bases each). V was trimmed by 1 base and J by 5 bases, leaving 11 bases between them. CDR3 length equals 13 residues. Germline lookup yields CDR1 DFQATT and CDR2 SNEGSKA (reference sequence). CDR3 nucleotide sequence: TGCAGTGCTAGAGTCCTCAGGGAGGAGACCCAGTACTTC. Translated: CSARVLREETQYF.

This clonotype has a handful of counts. CDR3 in amino acids: CASSYNRDSVYGYTF. CDR3 DNA: TGTGCCAGCAGTTACAACCGGGACAGCGTCTATGGCTACACCTTC. The rearrangement joins TRBV6-5 to TRBJ1-2; 7 bases align to TRBD1. The CDR3 has 15 amino acids. Looked up from germline, CDR1 is MNHEY and CDR2 is SVGAGI. V shed 2 bases, J shed 4 bases, and the junction held 7 bases outside the gene matches.

The rearrangement uses TRBV4-2 and TRBJ2-5; no firm D call. V was pared by 0 bases and J by 4 bases, with 12 bases between. In germline, CDR1 is LGHNA, CDR2 YNFKEQ. This CDR3 spans 15 amino acids. CDR3 sequence: CASSQEHNPRETQYF. Written as DNA, the CDR3 is TGTGCCAGCAGCCAAGAGCATAACCCGCGAGAGACCCAGTACTTC.

This clonotype was seen ten or more times. The rearrangement joins TRBV9 to TRBJ2-3; D gene uncertain. Germline CDR1 SGDLS, CDR2 YYNGEE. V lost 0 bases and J lost 4, with 9 bases in between. This CDR3 contains 14 residues. CDR3 bases: TGTGCCAGCAGCGTAGTCGTTTGGCCAGATACGCAGTATTTT. Translation gives CASSVVVWPDTQYF.